This T cell receptor (beta chain) comes out of a study of neoadjuvant anti-PD-1 for oral cavity cancer. Sequencing was performed with immunoSEQ multiplex PCR; in TCRdb, only in-frame clones are kept and a portion is missing. The sample lists about 16,000 clones, around 62% occurring once. Trimming took 0 bases from V and 5 from J, leaving 10 bases between them. CDR3 size: 14 residues. Germline loops: CDR1 GTSNPN, CDR2 SVGIG (reference sequence). The chain recombines TRBV30 with TRBJ2-2; D unclear. The sample consisted of PBMCs, taken before nivolumab (anti-PD-1) treatment. The clonotype originates from a person between 40 and 85 years old with oral cavity squamous cell carcinoma. The CDR3 nucleotides are TGTGCCTGGAGTGTGGGGTTGAGGACCGGGGAGCTGTTTTTT. This gives the protein CAWSVGLRTGELFF. Complete variable domain (other parts from reference TRBV30 and TRBJ2-2): SQTIHQWPATLVQPVGSPLSLECTVEGTSNPNLYWYRQAAGRGLQLLFYSVGIGQISSEVPQNLSASRPQDRQFILSSKKLLLSDSGFYLCAWSVGLRTGELFFGEGSRLTVL.